This T cell receptor (beta chain) is drawn from a study of T cells after yellow fever vaccination. This CDR3 is 16 amino acids long. Looked up from germline, CDR1 is MDHEN and CDR2 is SYDVKM. The ends lost 4 bases at V and 3 bases at J; junction bases unmatched: 9. TCRdb re-called the 5' RACE reads with MiXCR, one entry per CDR3 protein. The data contain hundreds of thousands of distinct CDR3 sequences, around a sixth of them seen just once; the ten biggest clones take up 18%. Source: PBMCs, taken before the yellow fever booster vaccination. The chain combines TRBV28 with TRBJ2-5; 9 bases are shared with TRBD1. The TCR was taken from a man between 18 and 35 years old who received the YFV17D yellow fever vaccine. The CDR3 DNA sequence: TGTGCCAGCAGTTACGGACAGGGGCCCCTAGAAGAGACCCAGTACTTC. Residues: CASSYGQGPLEETQYF.